The text below deals with one TCR beta chain. The antigen is undetermined. These data originate in a study of T cell responses to AZD1222 COVID-19 vaccine. Study results and caveats: The sample set comprised mostly white British donors with more females, and clonal diversity was possibly underestimated. Just a handful of AZD1222 recipients tested seropositive at baseline.

Generated by immunoSEQ multiplex PCR, the TCRdb table keeps only in-frame clones and is missing some. The repertoire includes about 170,000 clones, 70% to 90% of them detected once, and around 4.5% sits in the top ten. Specimen: peripheral blood, collected 28 days after the second dose of the MenACWY control vaccine. The source of this sequence is an adult who received the MenACWY meningococcal vaccine as a control.

The CDR3 coding sequence is TGTGCCAGCAGGTTCACTAGCGGGAGGTACGAGCAGTACTTC. Its protein product is CASRFTSGRYEQYF. The chain joins TRBV27 to TRBJ2-7, with 12 bases identical to TRBD2. The CDR3 has 14 amino acids. Per the germline V gene, CDR1 is MNHEY and CDR2 is SMNVEV (reference sequence). Germline trimming cut 6 bases from V and 4 bases from J; bases unmatched to any gene: 4.